This T cell receptor (beta chain) was retrieved from a study of shared clonotypes between healthy human individuals. For this clone: This sample includes further DNA sequences coding for the same CDR3.

Selected positively for CCR7 and CD45RO-negative, naive CD8 cells excluded terminally differentiated effector memory CD45RA+ cells. From germline, CDR1 is LGHNA and CDR2 YNFKEQ. The CDR3 runs to 12 residues. V lost 0 bases, J lost 1 base, and 1 base lay in between. The assay was carried out at the deep level. Original data processing: ImmunoSEQ only sent back junction sequences with no quality scores, so filtering was done differently. The data were produced by immunoSEQ multiplex PCR, yet TCRdb's version contains in-frame clones alone and is incomplete. V, J and clone size were drawn from that table, and D and trimming were deduced from the DNA. The table lists some 2 million clones, about 95% of them singletons.

This sequence originates from a man younger than 30 in good health. Sequencing input: naive CD8+ T cells sorted from blood. This chain joins TRBV4-2 and TRBJ2-7; no clear D gene. CDR3: CASSQESYEQYF. The CDR3 nucleotides are TGTGCCAGCAGCCAAGAGTCCTACGAGCAGTACTTC.